This is a list of T cell receptor beta chains from one sample in a study of blood T cell repertoires in COVID-19. Using immunoSEQ multiplex PCR, the repertoire was profiled, and TCRdb retains in-frame clones only, with some absent. The sample includes about 98,000 clones, 81% seen only once; the top ten take roughly 10%. The sample comprised peripheral blood. Source of these receptors: a woman at least 80 years old with acute or convalescent COVID-19. Each CDR3 is given with its conserved first and last residue. D genes are given only for firm matches. Expanded clones get a size class; other rows say once, few or many, or leave the size out.

J gene,clone size,CDR3 length,V gene,D gene,CDR3 protein,CDR3 DNA
TRBJ1-1,-,15,TRBV7-9,-,CASSRWAEGKGEAFF,TGTGCCAGCAGCCGGTGGGCGGAGGGCAAAGGTGAAGCTTTCTTT
TRBJ1-2,-,13,TRBV5-4,TRBD1,CASSWTGFYGYTF,TGTGCCAGCAGCTGGACAGGCTTCTATGGCTACACCTTC
TRBJ2-7,-,16,TRBV7-9,-,CASSFPGTDLSYEQYF,TGTGCCAGCAGCTTCCCCGGGACTGACCTCTCCTACGAGCAGTACTTC
TRBJ2-1,once,15,TRBV5-6,TRBD2,CASSLAGLADNEQFF,TGTGCCAGCAGCTTGGCTGGACTAGCGGACAATGAGCAGTTCTTC
TRBJ2-1,once,15,TRBV2,-,CASSYRVGESSEQFF,TGTGCCAGCAGTTACAGGGTAGGGGAAAGTAGTGAGCAGTTCTTC
TRBJ2-5,-,15,TRBV5-1,TRBD2,CASSLAAGVQETQYF,TGCGCCAGCAGCTTGGCAGCGGGGGTCCAAGAGACCCAGTACTTC
TRBJ1-6,-,13,TRBV2,-,CASIRDYNSPLHF,TGTGCCAGCATACGGGACTATAATTCACCCCTCCACTTT
TRBJ2-6,-,16,TRBV2,TRBD1,CATRGTGGIGANVLTF,TGTGCCACCCGGGGGACAGGGGGCATTGGGGCCAACGTCCTGACTTTC
TRBJ2-1,-,17,TRBV27,TRBD2,CASRPGVLGGGSSEQFF,TGTGCCAGCAGACCCGGGGTCTTGGGCGGGGGGTCCTCTGAGCAGTTCTTC
TRBJ1-2,few,13,TRBV19,-,CASSMKQGYGYTF,TGTGCCAGTAGTATGAAACAGGGCTATGGCTACACCTTC
TRBJ2-7,-,12,TRBV30,-,CAWSLQGHEQYF,TGTGCCTGGAGTTTGCAGGGGCACGAGCAGTACTTC
TRBJ2-7,-,14,TRBV28,-,CASSFRTVSYEQYF,TGTGCCAGCAGCTTCCGGACAGTATCCTACGAGCAGTACTTC
TRBJ1-1,-,14,TRBV6-5,-,CASRSRTSETEAFF,TGTGCCAGCAGGTCTCGGACATCCGAAACTGAAGCTTTCTTT
TRBJ2-1,-,15,TRBV6-5,TRBD1,CASSRRDRSGNEQFF,TGTGCCAGCAGTCGAAGGGACAGGTCAGGCAATGAGCAGTTCTTC
TRBJ1-5,once,13,TRBV2,-,CASSRDTNQPQHF,TGTGCCAGCAGCCGGGACACTAATCAGCCCCAGCATTTT
TRBJ1-2,few,13,TRBV5-4,-,CASKGGSNYGYTF,TGTGCCAGCAAGGGAGGGTCTAACTATGGCTACACCTTC
TRBJ1-2,-,15,TRBV6-6,-,CASSYSTGSLYGYTF,TGTGCCAGCAGTTACTCGACGGGAAGTTTATATGGCTACACCTTC
TRBJ1-2,-,17,TRBV11-2,-,CASSPRGAGAQNYGYTF,TGTGCCAGCAGCCCTCGGGGGGCGGGGGCGCAGAACTATGGCTACACCTTC
TRBJ1-4,-,16,TRBV5-1,TRBD1,CASSLGAGGAGEKLFF,TGCGCCAGCAGCTTAGGGGCAGGGGGCGCAGGGGAAAAACTGTTTTTT
TRBJ1-2,few,15,TRBV5-1,TRBD1,CASSLRAGGQSGYTF,TGCGCCAGCAGCTTGAGGGCAGGGGGCCAATCGGGCTACACCTTC
TRBJ1-1,-,14,TRBV10-3,TRBD1,CAIMAGGRNTEAFF,TGTGCCATCATGGCAGGGGGCCGGAACACTGAAGCTTTCTTT
TRBJ2-3,-,15,TRBV2,TRBD1,CASSSRQGTTDTQYF,TGTGCCAGCAGCTCGAGACAGGGGACCACAGATACGCAGTATTTT
TRBJ2-2,-,15,TRBV7-6,-,CASSPGHSNTGELFF,TGTGCCAGCAGCCCTGGACACTCGAACACCGGGGAGCTGTTTTTT
TRBJ2-2,-,14,TRBV28,-,CASSILGGTGELFF,TGTGCCAGCTCAATCCTTGGGGGGACCGGGGAGCTGTTTTTT
TRBJ1-5,-,17,TRBV7-8,-,CASSLKQGTGLNQPQHF,TGTGCCAGCAGCTTAAAGCAGGGTACAGGGCTCAATCAGCCCCAGCATTTT
TRBJ1-2,-,16,TRBV7-2,TRBD1,CASSSHERDSYYGYTF,TGTGCCAGCAGCTCCCATGAAAGGGACAGTTACTATGGCTACACCTTC
TRBJ1-1,-,18,TRBV15,TRBD1,CATSRDRGNPYADTEAFF,TGTGCCACCAGCAGGGACAGGGGCAACCCCTACGCGGACACTGAAGCTTTCTTT
TRBJ2-2,-,14,TRBV27,-,CASGPRRNTGELFF,TGTGCCAGCGGTCCCAGGCGAAACACCGGGGAGCTGTTTTTT
TRBJ2-7,-,13,TRBV3-1/TRBV3-2,-,CASSQTNSYEQYF,TGTGCCAGCAGCCAAACAAATTCCTACGAGCAGTACTTC
TRBJ1-5,-,16,TRBV25-1,-,CASSESGGASNQPQHF,TGTGCCAGCAGTGAATCAGGAGGGGCTAGCAATCAGCCCCAGCATTTT
TRBJ2-7,-,13,TRBV2,-,CASSETGFYEQYF,TGTGCCAGCAGTGAAACAGGGTTCTACGAGCAGTACTTC
TRBJ1-2,once,15,TRBV30,TRBD1,CAWRTGGSWGGGYTF,TGTGCCTGGAGGACAGGGGGGTCCTGGGGTGGTGGCTACACCTTC
TRBJ2-3,-,15,TRBV19,-,CASSSNSPNTDTQYF,TGTGCCAGTAGTTCAAATAGCCCTAACACAGATACGCAGTATTTT
TRBJ1-2,-,13,TRBV5-1,TRBD1,CASSLEQGGPYTF,TGCGCCAGCAGCTTGGAACAGGGGGGGCCCTACACCTTC
TRBJ2-3,once,13,TRBV25-1,-,CASVPGAQDTQYF,TGTGCCAGCGTCCCAGGGGCGCAAGATACGCAGTATTTT
TRBJ1-1,-,14,TRBV11-2,-,CASSFSSSGTEAFF,TGTGCCAGCAGCTTTTCTTCCTCGGGCACTGAAGCTTTCTTT
TRBJ2-7,-,15,TRBV11-1,-,CASSSPQGFSYEQYF,TGTGCCAGCAGCTCCCCCCAGGGTTTCTCCTACGAGCAGTACTTC
TRBJ1-5,-,15,TRBV5-5,-,CASSGGPNGNQPQHF,TGTGCCAGCAGCGGCGGGCCCAATGGCAATCAGCCCCAGCATTTT
TRBJ1-5,-,13,TRBV24-1,TRBD1,CATRQGVGQPQHF,TGTGCCACCAGACAGGGGGTCGGTCAGCCCCAGCATTTT
TRBJ1-3,-,16,TRBV29-1,TRBD1,CSVIPPGQSSGNTIYF,TGCAGCGTTATACCTCCGGGACAGTCCTCTGGAAACACCATATATTTT
TRBJ1-3,-,14,TRBV5-4,TRBD1,CASSLTGGRDTIYF,TGTGCCAGCAGCTTAACAGGGGGAAGAGACACCATATATTTT